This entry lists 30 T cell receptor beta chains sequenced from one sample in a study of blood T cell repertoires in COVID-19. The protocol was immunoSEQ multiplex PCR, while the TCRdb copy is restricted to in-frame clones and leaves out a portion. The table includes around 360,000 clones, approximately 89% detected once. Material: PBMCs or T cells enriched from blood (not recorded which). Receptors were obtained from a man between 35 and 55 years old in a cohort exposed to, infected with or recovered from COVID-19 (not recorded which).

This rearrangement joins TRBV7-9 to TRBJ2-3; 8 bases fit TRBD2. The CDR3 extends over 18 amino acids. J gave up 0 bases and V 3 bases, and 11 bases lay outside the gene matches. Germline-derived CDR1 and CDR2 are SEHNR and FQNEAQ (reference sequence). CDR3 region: CASSLDTRGLASTDTQYF. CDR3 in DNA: TGTGCCAGCAGCTTGGATACACGAGGACTAGCCAGCACAGATACGCAGTATTTT.

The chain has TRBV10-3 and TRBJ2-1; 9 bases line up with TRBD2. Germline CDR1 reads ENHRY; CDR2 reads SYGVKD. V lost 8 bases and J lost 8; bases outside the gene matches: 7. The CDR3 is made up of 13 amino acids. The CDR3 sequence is CAIRIAGEDEQFF. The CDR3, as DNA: TGTGCCATCCGTATAGCGGGAGAAGATGAGCAGTTCTTC.

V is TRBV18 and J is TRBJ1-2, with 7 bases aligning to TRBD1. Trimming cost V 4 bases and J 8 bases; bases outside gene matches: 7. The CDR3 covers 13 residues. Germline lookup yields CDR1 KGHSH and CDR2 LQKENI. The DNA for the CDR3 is TGTGCCAGCTCACAAGATACAGGGGTCGGCTACACCTTC. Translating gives CASSQDTGVGYTF. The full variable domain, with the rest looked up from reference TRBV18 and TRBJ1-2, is NAGVMQNPRHLVRRRGQEARLRCSPMKGHSHVYWYRQLPEEGLKFMVYLQKENIIDESGMPKERFSAEFPKEGPSILRIQQVVRGDSAAYFCASSQDTGVGYTFGSGTRLTVV.

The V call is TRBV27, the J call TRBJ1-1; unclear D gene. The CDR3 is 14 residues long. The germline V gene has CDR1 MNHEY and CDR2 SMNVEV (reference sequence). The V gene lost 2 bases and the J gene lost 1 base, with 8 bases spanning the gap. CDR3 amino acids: CASSLRRGNTEAFF. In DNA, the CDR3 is TGTGCCAGCAGTTTACGCCGGGGGAACACTGAAGCTTTCTTT.

The DNA for the CDR3 is TGTGCCATCGGACGACTAGCGGGAGTGGGAGAGACCCAGTACTTC. This gives the protein CAIGRLAGVGETQYF. This chain joins TRBV6-5 and TRBJ2-5; TRBD2 matches 12 bases. V was clipped by 10 bases and J by 4 bases; unmatched bases: 10. Germline-derived CDR1 and CDR2 are MNHEY and SVGAGI. The CDR3 length is 15 residues.

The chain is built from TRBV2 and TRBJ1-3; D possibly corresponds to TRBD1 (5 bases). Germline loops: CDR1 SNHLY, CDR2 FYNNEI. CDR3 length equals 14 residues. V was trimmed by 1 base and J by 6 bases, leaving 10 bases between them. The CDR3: CASSEGQPLNTIYF. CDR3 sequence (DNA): TGTGCCAGCAGTGAAGGACAGCCGTTAAACACCATATATTTT. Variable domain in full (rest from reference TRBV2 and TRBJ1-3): EPEVTQTPSHQVTQMGQEVILRCVPISNHLYFYWYRQILGQKVEFLVSFYNNEISEKSEIFDDQFSVERPDGSNFTLKIRSTKLEDSAMYFCASSEGQPLNTIYFGEGSWLTVV.

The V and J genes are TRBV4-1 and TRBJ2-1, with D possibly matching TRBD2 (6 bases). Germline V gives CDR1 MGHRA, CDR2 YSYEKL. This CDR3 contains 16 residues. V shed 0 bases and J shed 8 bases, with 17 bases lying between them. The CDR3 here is CASSQDGPGAWDEQFF. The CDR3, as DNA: TGCGCCAGCAGCCAAGATGGTCCGGGAGCTTGGGATGAGCAGTTCTTC.

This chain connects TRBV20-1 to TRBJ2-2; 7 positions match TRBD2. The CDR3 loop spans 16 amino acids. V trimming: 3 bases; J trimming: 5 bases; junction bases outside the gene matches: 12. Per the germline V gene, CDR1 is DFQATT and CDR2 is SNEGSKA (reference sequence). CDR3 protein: CSASRSAGASTGELFF. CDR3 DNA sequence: TGCAGTGCTAGTCGTTCGGCGGGAGCCTCAACCGGGGAGCTGTTTTTT.

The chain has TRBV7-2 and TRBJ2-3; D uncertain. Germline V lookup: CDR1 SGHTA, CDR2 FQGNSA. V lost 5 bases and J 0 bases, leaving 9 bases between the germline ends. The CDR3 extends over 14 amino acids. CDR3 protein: CASSVTTSTDTQYF. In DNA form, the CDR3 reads TGTGCCAGCAGCGTTACCACTAGCACAGATACGCAGTATTTT.

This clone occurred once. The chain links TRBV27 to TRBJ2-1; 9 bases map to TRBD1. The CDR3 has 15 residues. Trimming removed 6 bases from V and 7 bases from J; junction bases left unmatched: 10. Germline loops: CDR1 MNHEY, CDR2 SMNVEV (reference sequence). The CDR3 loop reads CASRPDRGVRNEQFF. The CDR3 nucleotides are TGTGCCAGCAGACCAGACAGGGGGGTCCGGAATGAGCAGTTCTTC.

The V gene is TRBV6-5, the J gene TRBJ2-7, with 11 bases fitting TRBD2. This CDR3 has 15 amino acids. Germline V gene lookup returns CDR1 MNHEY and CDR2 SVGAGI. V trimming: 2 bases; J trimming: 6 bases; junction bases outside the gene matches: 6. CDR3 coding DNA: TGTGCCAGCAGTTACGATACTAGCGGGAGTCTCGAGCAGTACTTC. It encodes CASSYDTSGSLEQYF.

The DNA of the CDR3 is TGCGCCAGCAGCTTGGTTCCCAAGGAGGGCACTGAAGCTTTCTTT. Translating gives CASSLVPKEGTEAFF. This chain uses TRBV5-1 with TRBJ1-1; D call uncertain. Trimming left V 0 bases short and J 4 bases short, with 13 bases between. Germline lookup yields CDR1 SGHRS and CDR2 YFSETQ. This CDR3 has 15 residues. Full variable domain (remainder filled in from reference TRBV5-1 and TRBJ1-1): KAGVTQTPRYLIKTRGQQVTLSCSPISGHRSVSWYQQTPGQGLQFLFEYFSETQRNKGNFPGRFSGRQFSNSRSEMNVSTLELGDSALYLCASSLVPKEGTEAFFGQGTRLTVV.

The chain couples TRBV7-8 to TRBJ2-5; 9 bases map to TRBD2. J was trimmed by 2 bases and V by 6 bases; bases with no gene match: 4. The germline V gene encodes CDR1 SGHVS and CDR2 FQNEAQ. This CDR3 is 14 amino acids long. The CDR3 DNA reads TGTGCCAGCAGGAAGCGGGGGGATCAAGAGACCCAGTACTTC. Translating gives CASRKRGDQETQYF.

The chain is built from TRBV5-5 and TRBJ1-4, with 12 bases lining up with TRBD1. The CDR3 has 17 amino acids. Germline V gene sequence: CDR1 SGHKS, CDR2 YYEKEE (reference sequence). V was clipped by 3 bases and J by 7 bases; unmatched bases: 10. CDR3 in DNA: TGTGCCAGCAGCTCGTCCCGGGACAGGGGGCGAGGTGAAAAACTGTTTTTT. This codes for CASSSSRDRGRGEKLFF.

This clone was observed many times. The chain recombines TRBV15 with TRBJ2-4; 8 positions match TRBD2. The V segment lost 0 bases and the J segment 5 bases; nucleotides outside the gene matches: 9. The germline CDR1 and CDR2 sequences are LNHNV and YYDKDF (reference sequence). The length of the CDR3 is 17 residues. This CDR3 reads CATSRELAGGIENIQYF. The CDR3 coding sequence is TGTGCCACCAGCAGAGAGCTGGCGGGAGGTATAGAAAACATTCAGTACTTC.

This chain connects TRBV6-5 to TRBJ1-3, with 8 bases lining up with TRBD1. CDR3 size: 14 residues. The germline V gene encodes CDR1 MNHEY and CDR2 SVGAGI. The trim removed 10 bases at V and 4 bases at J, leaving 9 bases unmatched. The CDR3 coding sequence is TGTGCCACCACTTCAGGGGGCGACGGAAACACCATATATTTT. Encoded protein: CATTSGGDGNTIYF.

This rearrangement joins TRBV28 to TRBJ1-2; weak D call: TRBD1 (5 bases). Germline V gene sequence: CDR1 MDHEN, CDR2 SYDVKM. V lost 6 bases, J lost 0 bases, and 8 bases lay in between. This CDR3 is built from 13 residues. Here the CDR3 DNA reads TGTGCCAGCAGCGCGACAGCTAACTATGGCTACACCTTC. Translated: CASSATANYGYTF.

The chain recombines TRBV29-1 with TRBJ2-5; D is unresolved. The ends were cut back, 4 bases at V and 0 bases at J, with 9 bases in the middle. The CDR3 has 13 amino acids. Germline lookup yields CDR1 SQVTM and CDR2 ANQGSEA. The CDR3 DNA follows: TGCAGCGTTGTCCCAGGCCACCAAGAGACCCAGTACTTC. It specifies CSVVPGHQETQYF.

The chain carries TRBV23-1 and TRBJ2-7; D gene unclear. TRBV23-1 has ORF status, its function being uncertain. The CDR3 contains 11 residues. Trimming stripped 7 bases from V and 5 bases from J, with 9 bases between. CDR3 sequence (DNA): TGCGCCAGCATGGCTGCCGACGAGCAGTACTTC. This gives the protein CASMAADEQYF.

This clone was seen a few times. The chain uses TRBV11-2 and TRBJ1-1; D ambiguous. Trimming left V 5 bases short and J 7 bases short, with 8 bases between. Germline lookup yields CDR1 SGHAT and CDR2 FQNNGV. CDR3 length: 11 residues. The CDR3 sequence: CASSPLVEAFF. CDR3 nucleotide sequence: TGTGCCAGCAGCCCTTTAGTTGAAGCTTTCTTT. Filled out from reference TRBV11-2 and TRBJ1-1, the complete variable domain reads EAGVAQSPRYKIIEKRQSVAFWCNPISGHATLYWYQQILGQGPKLLIQFQNNGVVDDSQLPKDRFSAERLKGVDSTLKIQPAKLEDSAVYLCASSPLVEAFFGQGTRLTVV.

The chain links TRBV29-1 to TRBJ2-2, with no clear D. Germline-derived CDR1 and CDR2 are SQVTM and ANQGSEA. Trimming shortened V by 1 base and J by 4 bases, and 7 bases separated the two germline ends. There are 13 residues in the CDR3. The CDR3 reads CSVEGLSTGELFF. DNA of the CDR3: TGCAGCGTTGAAGGTCTATCCACCGGGGAGCTGTTTTTT.

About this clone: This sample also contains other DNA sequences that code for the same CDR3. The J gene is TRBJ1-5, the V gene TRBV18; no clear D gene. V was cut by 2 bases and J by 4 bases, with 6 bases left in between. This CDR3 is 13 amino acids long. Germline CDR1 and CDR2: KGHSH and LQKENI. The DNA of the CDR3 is TGTGCCAGCTCACCAGCGGGGAATCAGCCCCAGCATTTT. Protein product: CASSPAGNQPQHF.

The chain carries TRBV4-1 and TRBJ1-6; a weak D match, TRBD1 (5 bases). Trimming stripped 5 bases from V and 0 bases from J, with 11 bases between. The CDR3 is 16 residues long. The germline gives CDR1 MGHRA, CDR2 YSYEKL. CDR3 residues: CASSAPGDSYNSPLHF. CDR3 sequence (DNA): TGCGCCAGCAGCGCGCCGGGGGACTCCTATAATTCACCCCTCCACTTT.

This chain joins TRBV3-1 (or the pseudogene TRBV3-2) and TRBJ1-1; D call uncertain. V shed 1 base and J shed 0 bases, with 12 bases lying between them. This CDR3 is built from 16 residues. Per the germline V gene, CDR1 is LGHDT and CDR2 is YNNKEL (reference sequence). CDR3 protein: CASSQGSVGVNTEAFF. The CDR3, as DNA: TGTGCCAGCAGCCAAGGGTCCGTCGGGGTGAACACTGAAGCTTTCTTT.

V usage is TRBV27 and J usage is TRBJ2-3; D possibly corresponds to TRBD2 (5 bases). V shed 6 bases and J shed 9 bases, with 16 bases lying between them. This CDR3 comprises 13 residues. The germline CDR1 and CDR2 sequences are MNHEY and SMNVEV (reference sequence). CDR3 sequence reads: CASSPRTVGTQYF. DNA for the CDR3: TGTGCCAGCAGCCCGAGGACTGTTGGCACGCAGTATTTT.

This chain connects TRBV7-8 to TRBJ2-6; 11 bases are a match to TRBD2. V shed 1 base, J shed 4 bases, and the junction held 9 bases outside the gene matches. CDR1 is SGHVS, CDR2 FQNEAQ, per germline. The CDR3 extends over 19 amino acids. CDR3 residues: CASSLGYLAGGSGANVLTF. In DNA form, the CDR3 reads TGTGCCAGCAGCTTAGGATACCTAGCGGGAGGATCCGGGGCCAACGTCCTGACTTTC.

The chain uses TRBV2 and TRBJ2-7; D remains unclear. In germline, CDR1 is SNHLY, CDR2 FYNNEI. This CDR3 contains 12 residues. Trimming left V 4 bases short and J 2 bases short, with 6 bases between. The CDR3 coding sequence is TGTGCCAGCAGTGCCCGAGCCTACGAGCAGTACTTC. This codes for CASSARAYEQYF. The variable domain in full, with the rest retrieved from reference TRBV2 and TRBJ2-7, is EPEVTQTPSHQVTQMGQEVILRCVPISNHLYFYWYRQILGQKVEFLVSFYNNEISEKSEIFDDQFSVERPDGSNFTLKIRSTKLEDSAMYFCASSARAYEQYFGPGTRLTVT.

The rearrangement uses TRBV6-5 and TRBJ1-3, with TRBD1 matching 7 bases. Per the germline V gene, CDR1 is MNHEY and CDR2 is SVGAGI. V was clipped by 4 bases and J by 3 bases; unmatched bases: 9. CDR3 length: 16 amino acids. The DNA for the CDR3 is TGTGCCAGCAGTTCCCTTACAGGGGTGGGTGGAAACACCATATATTTT. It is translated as CASSSLTGVGGNTIYF.

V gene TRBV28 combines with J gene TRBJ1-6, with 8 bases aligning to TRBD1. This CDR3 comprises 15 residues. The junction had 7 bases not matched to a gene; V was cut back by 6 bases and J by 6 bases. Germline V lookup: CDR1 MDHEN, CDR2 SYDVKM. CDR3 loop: CASRYQGAGNSPLHF. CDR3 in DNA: TGTGCCAGCAGATATCAGGGGGCGGGTAATTCACCCCTCCACTTT.

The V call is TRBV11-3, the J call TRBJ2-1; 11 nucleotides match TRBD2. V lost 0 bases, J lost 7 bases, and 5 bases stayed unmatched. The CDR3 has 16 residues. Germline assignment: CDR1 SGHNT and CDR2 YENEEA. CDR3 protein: CASSLEGASGRNEQFF. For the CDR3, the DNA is TGTGCCAGCAGCTTAGAAGGGGCTAGCGGGAGGAATGAGCAGTTCTTC. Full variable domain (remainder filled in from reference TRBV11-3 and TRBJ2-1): EAGVVQSPRYKIIEKKQPVAFWCNPISGHNTLYWYLQNLGQGPELLIRYENEEAVDDSQLPKDRFSAERLKGVDSTLKIQPAELGDSAVYLCASSLEGASGRNEQFFGPGTRLTVL.